This T cell receptor (beta chain) was documented in a study of patients and donors after allogeneic stem cell transplantation. This clonotype was counted only a few times. Germline V gene lookup returns CDR1 MDHEN and CDR2 SYDVKM. This CDR3 is 17 amino acids long. Trimming at V came to 3 bases and at J to 4 bases, leaving 12 bases not matched to a gene. TCRdb called the RT-PCR reads again in MiXCR, with one record for every CDR3 protein. The table shows some 90,000 distinct CDR3 sequences, with around 49% occurring only once. The sequenced sample was blood, either unsorted or a sorted T cell fraction (not recorded which). The clonotype comes from a human donor who was either an allogeneic HSCT recipient or a stem cell or donor lymphocyte infusion donor (not recorded which). It is not recorded whose cells these are; they may come from a transplant donor. The J gene is TRBJ1-5, the V gene TRBV28; 7 bases align to TRBD1. The chain's CDR3 is CASSLQQGRTANQPQHF. In DNA form, the CDR3 reads TGTGCCAGCAGTTTGCAACAGGGGAGAACCGCTAATCAGCCCCAGCATTTT.